The 21 T cell receptor beta chains below were found in one sample sequenced in a study of early T cells in non-severe SARS-CoV-2 infection. TCRdb reprocessed the 5' RACE reads via MiXCR and lists one record per CDR3 protein. The data contain tens of thousands of distinct CDR3 sequences, under 15% of them singletons. The source material was whole blood. The source is an adult who was a healthcare worker with PCR-confirmed SARS-CoV-2 infection or an uninfected control (not recorded which).

The rearrangement joins TRBV19 to TRBJ2-7; 10 bases match TRBD1. The V gene's germline CDR1 is LNHDA and CDR2 SQIVND (reference sequence). V lost 5 bases to trimming and J lost 2 bases; unmatched junction nucleotides: 3. The length of the CDR3 is 14 residues. The CDR3 sequence is CASSYGTGAYEQYF. As DNA, the CDR3 is TGTGCCAGTAGTTATGGGACAGGGGCCTACGAGCAGTACTTC.

The V gene is TRBV13, the J gene TRBJ2-3; TRBD2 matches at 8 bases. CDR1 is PRHDT, CDR2 FYEKMQ, per germline (reference sequence). The CDR3 totals 14 residues. The V gene end was trimmed by 7 bases and the J gene end by 3 bases; junction bases not matched to a gene: 6. In DNA form, the CDR3 reads TGTGCCAGCAAGAGAGGCGGGAGGACAGATACGCAGTATTTT. Its translation: CASKRGGRTDTQYF.

This chain links TRBV20-1 with TRBJ2-2, with D possibly matching TRBD2 (5 bases). The CDR3 has 14 amino acids. Germline CDR1 is DFQATT and CDR2 is SNEGSKA (reference sequence). With 2 bases removed from V and 7 bases from J, the gap between germline ends came to 14 bases. The CDR3 region is CSARLLGAGGELFF. The CDR3 DNA reads as TGCAGTGCTAGATTATTGGGAGCAGGCGGGGAGCTGTTTTTT.

This clonotype was seen a handful of times. The chain's CDR3 is CASSISSGSYTGELFF. CDR3 bases: TGTGCCAGCAGCATATCTAGCGGGTCCTACACCGGGGAGCTGTTTTTT. V is TRBV7-2 and J is TRBJ2-2, with TRBD2 matching over 8 bases. CDR1 is SGHTA, CDR2 FQGNSA, per germline. This CDR3 spans 16 amino acids. J lost 3 bases, V lost 5 bases, and 8 bases had no gene match.

This clonotype came up many times. The chain joins TRBV20-1 to TRBJ1-4; the D is unclear. CDR1 is DFQATT, CDR2 SNEGSKA, per germline (reference sequence). The V end was cut by 0 bases, the J end by 6 bases, with 11 bases between. The CDR3 contains 14 residues. The CDR3 here is CSARELGSDEKLFF. CDR3 sequence (DNA): TGCAGTGCTAGAGAGCTCGGCTCAGATGAAAAACTGTTTTTT.

This clonotype has ten or more counts. One end of the junction varies from germline; a read error may be responsible. The V gene is TRBV20-1, the J gene TRBJ1-2; D perhaps matches TRBD1 (5 bases). CDR3 length: 10 residues. Germline values: CDR1 DFQATT, CDR2 SNEGSKA (reference sequence). The CDR3 coding sequence is TGCAGTGCGGAATGGGACGCTGACCACTTC. As protein: CSAEWDADHF.

This clonotype is medium-sized (0.01 to 0.1%) in the sample. The chain links TRBV27 to TRBJ1-1; D remains ambiguous. The CDR3 is made up of 11 amino acids. CDR1 and CDR2 (germline): MNHEY, SMNVEV (reference sequence). V lost 10 bases to trimming and J lost 7 bases, with 13 bases between them. CDR3 sequence reads: CATYDKFEAFF. CDR3 DNA: TGTGCCACCTACGACAAATTTGAAGCTTTCTTT.

For this clonotype: One end of the junction fails to match germline, which may point to a read error. The V call is TRBV19, the J call TRBJ2-3; TRBD2 matches at 11 bases. The CDR3 extends over 14 amino acids. CDR1 LNHDA and CDR2 SQIVND come from the germline V gene (reference sequence). CDR3 bases: TGTGCCAGTAACGGACTAGCGGGTACAGGTACGCAGTATTTT. Amino acids: CASNGLAGTGTQYF.

This chain links TRBV5-4 with TRBJ2-5; the match to TRBD2 covers 7 bases. The trim removed 3 bases at V and 2 bases at J, leaving 7 bases unmatched. Germline V gene sequence: CDR1 SGHNT, CDR2 YYREEE (reference sequence). CDR3 length: 15 residues. For the CDR3, the DNA is TGTGCCAGCAGCTGGCGCGGCGGGAGACAAGAGACCCAGTACTTC. Its translation is CASSWRGGRQETQYF.

This clonotype was picked up a small number of times. The rearrangement links TRBV7-3 to TRBJ2-5; the D gene is possibly TRBD2 (5 bases). V was cut by 5 bases and J by 2 bases, with 15 bases left in between. CDR1 and CDR2 from the germline V gene are SGHTA and FQGTGA. The CDR3 is 15 residues long. The CDR3 is CASSPNLGGQETQYF. The CDR3 DNA follows: TGTGCCAGCAGCCCCAACTTGGGCGGGCAAGAGACCCAGTACTTC.

The rearrangement links TRBV29-1 to TRBJ2-1; 12 bases agree with TRBD2. V trimming: 0 bases; J trimming: 5 bases; junction bases outside the gene matches: 14. Germline V gene data show CDR1 as SQVTM and CDR2 as ANQGSEA. The CDR3 runs to 19 residues. CDR3 nucleotides: TGCAGCGTTGAAGATCTTACTAGCGGGAGGTCGCCGGTAGACAATGAGCAGTTCTTC. Translated, it gives CSVEDLTSGRSPVDNEQFF.

This clonotype was detected ten times or more. V gene TRBV11-2 combines with J gene TRBJ2-1; either TRBD1 or TRBD2 may supply D (5 bases each). Germline values: CDR1 SGHAT, CDR2 FQNNGV. This CDR3 region has 16 residues. V was trimmed by 5 bases and J by 7 bases, leaving 21 bases between them. The CDR3 DNA is TGTGCCAGCAGCCAAAACCCGGGGCGGAAAGGGAATGAGCAGTTCTTC. It encodes CASSQNPGRKGNEQFF.

The chain combines TRBV20-1 with TRBJ1-4, with 9 nucleotides matching TRBD1. V shed 5 bases, J shed 8 bases, and the junction held 6 bases outside the gene matches. CDR1 DFQATT and CDR2 SNEGSKA come from the germline V gene (reference sequence). The CDR3 runs 13 residues. The CDR3 is CSASGTGYEKLFF. CDR3 DNA sequence: TGCAGTGCTTCCGGGACAGGGTACGAAAAACTGTTTTTT.

This clonotype was picked up many times. The chain has TRBV30 and TRBJ2-2; TRBD1 agrees at 8 bases. The CDR3 has 15 residues. Germline-derived CDR1 and CDR2 are GTSNPN and SVGIG (reference sequence). V gave up 2 bases and J gave up 4 bases; unmatched junction bases: 6. The CDR3 reads CAWSWPGGSTGELFF. The CDR3 DNA reads TGTGCCTGGAGTTGGCCAGGGGGCTCCACCGGGGAGCTGTTTTTT.

There are a few counts of this clonotype. This sequence joins TRBV6-1 and TRBJ2-1; 10 bases agree with TRBD2. Germline CDR1 and CDR2: MNHNS and SASEGT. With 2 bases clipped from V and 3 bases from J, the junction kept 7 bases outside the gene matches. This CDR3 has 17 amino acids. CDR3 region: CASSEPPGLAIYNEQFF. CDR3 bases: TGTGCCAGCAGTGAACCTCCGGGACTAGCGATCTACAATGAGCAGTTCTTC.

This clonotype was recorded many times. The chain links TRBV29-1 to TRBJ2-5; 7 nucleotides agree with TRBD1. V trimming: 5 bases; J trimming: 1 base; junction bases outside the gene matches: 1. This CDR3 is built from 12 residues. Germline assignment: CDR1 SQVTM and CDR2 ANQGSEA. The CDR3 DNA sequence: TGCAGCGTTTACAGGGGCCAAGAGACCCAGTACTTC. Protein: CSVYRGQETQYF.

This chain joins TRBV20-1 and TRBJ2-3; perhaps TRBD1 as D (6 bases). Germline values: CDR1 DFQATT, CDR2 SNEGSKA (reference sequence). The V end was cut by 7 bases, the J end by 3 bases, with 14 bases between. The CDR3 sequence is 13 residues long. DNA for the CDR3: TGCAGTGAGACAGGCCGTCAAACAGATACGCAGTATTTT. Translating gives CSETGRQTDTQYF.

This clonotype was counted at least ten times. The chain links TRBV20-1 to TRBJ2-3; either TRBD1 or TRBD2 may fit D (5 bases each). V shed 3 bases and J shed 6 bases, with 10 bases lying between them. The CDR3 runs 12 residues. Per the germline V gene, CDR1 is DFQATT and CDR2 is SNEGSKA (reference sequence). The CDR3 coding sequence is TGCAGTGCTAGGGCCGGGGCGGATACGCAGTATTTT. It codes for CSARAGADTQYF.

This clonotype was observed a handful of times. The chain has TRBV28 and TRBJ2-5; D gene ambiguous. Germline V gene sequence: CDR1 MDHEN, CDR2 SYDVKM. Trimming took 3 bases from V and 2 from J, leaving 7 bases between them. CDR3 size: 13 residues. CDR3 sequence (DNA): TGTGCCAGCAGTTTGCGTCAGCAAGAGACCCAGTACTTC. This gives the protein CASSLRQQETQYF. Drawing the rest from reference TRBV28 and TRBJ2-5, the complete variable domain is DVKVTQSSRYLVKRTGEKVFLECVQDMDHENMFWYRQDPGLGLRLIYFSYDVKMKEKGDIPEGYSVSREKKERFSLILESASTNQTSMYLCASSLRQQETQYFGPGTRLLVL.

The genes are TRBV5-5 and TRBJ1-2; D might be TRBD1 (5 bases). The germline V and J ends were trimmed by 0 bases and 4 bases, with 10 bases remaining between them. Germline values: CDR1 SGHKS, CDR2 YYEKEE (reference sequence). The CDR3 totals 14 residues. The CDR3 here is CASSLEGRLYGYTF. The CDR3 DNA sequence: TGTGCCAGCAGCTTGGAGGGGAGACTCTATGGCTACACCTTC.

This clonotype has a handful of counts. V is TRBV12-3 or TRBV12-4 and J is TRBJ1-5; TRBD1 is a possible D gene (5 bases). V was cut by 4 bases and J by 2 bases, with 12 bases left in between. The CDR3 spans 15 residues. The CDR3 bases are TGTGCCAGCAGTTACCGGACACTAGGCAATCAGCCCCAGCATTTT. It yields the protein CASSYRTLGNQPQHF.